The sequence of this T cell receptor (beta chain) was determined in a study of regulatory dendritic cells for organ transplantation. Sorted T cells were CFSE-labeled and cultured approximately five days with allogeneic regulatory or mature dendritic cells at 1:10. As for this clone: Antigen unknown.

Data came from immunoSEQ multiplex PCR; TCRdb stores just in-frame clones and leaves some out. The table lists approximately 9,300 clones, approximately 80% of them singletons. V lost 0 bases and J 7 bases, leaving 13 bases between the germline ends. The CDR3 has 14 residues. Germline CDR1 reads SQVTM; CDR2 reads ANQGSEA. Sequencing was done on a sample of memory CD4+ T cells from blood cultured with dendritic cells. As for subset: CD45RO+ memory T cells. The receptor comes from a human donor in good health. This chain connects TRBV29-1 to TRBJ2-1; no definite D call. CDR3 sequence (DNA): TGCAGCGTTGAAGACGTGACCGTTTGGAATGAGCAGTTCTTC. Amino acids: CSVEDVTVWNEQFF.